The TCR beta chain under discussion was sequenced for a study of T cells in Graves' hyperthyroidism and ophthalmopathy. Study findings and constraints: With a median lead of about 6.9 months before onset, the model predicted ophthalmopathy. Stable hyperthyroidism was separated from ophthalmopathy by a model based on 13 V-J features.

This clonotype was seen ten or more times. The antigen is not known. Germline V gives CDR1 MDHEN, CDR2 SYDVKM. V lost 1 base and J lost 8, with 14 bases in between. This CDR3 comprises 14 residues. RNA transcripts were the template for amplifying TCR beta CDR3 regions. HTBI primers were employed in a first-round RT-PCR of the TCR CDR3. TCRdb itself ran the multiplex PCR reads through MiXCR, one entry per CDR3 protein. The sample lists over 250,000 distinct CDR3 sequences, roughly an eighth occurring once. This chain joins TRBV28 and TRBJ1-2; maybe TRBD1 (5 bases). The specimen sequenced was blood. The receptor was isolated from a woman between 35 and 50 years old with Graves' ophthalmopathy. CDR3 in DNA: TGTGCCAGCAGTTTATCCGGGGCCGTGGGAGGCTACACCTTC. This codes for CASSLSGAVGGYTF.